The next 28 T cell receptor beta chains were all read from a single sample in a study of shared clonotypes between healthy human individuals. Clones were sequenced by immunoSEQ multiplex PCR, and TCRdb holds only the in-frame ones, with some missing. This table holds over a million clones, around 95% found once. The sequencing sample was made of naive CD4+ T cells sorted from blood. Subset meaning: CD45RA+ positively selected. These TCRs come from a man between 25 and 39 years old in good health.

CDR3 residues: CASSLGTSGSGVGEQYF. The CDR3 nucleotides read TGTGCCAGCAGTTTGGGGACTAGCGGGAGTGGGGTCGGCGAGCAGTACTTC. The V gene is TRBV28, the J gene TRBJ2-7, with 14 nucleotides matching TRBD2. The CDR3 contains 17 residues. Germline CDR1 is MDHEN and CDR2 is SYDVKM. V was clipped by 3 bases and J by 6 bases; unmatched bases: 10. The entire variable domain, with the rest obtained from reference TRBV28 and TRBJ2-7, is as follows: DVKVTQSSRYLVKRTGEKVFLECVQDMDHENMFWYRQDPGLGLRLIYFSYDVKMKEKGDIPEGYSVSREKKERFSLILESASTNQTSMYLCASSLGTSGSGVGEQYFGPGTRLTVT.

As regards this clone: Different DNA sequences within this sample yield the same CDR3. The gene calls are TRBV5-1 and TRBJ2-1; 14 nucleotides match TRBD2. CDR3 length: 18 residues. In germline, CDR1 is SGHRS, CDR2 YFSETQ. V was clipped by 4 bases and J by 1 base; unmatched bases: 7. CDR3 residues: CASSLGLAGGLSYNEQFF. The DNA for the CDR3 is TGCGCCAGCAGCCTCGGACTAGCGGGAGGACTATCCTACAATGAGCAGTTCTTC.

This clone is a singleton in its sample. This rearrangement joins TRBV5-5 to TRBJ2-7; 8 bases are a match to TRBD1. This CDR3 spans 16 amino acids. CDR1 and CDR2 from the germline V gene are SGHKS and YYEKEE (reference sequence). V lost 0 bases, J lost 4 bases, and 9 bases stayed unmatched. The CDR3 DNA sequence: TGTGCCAGCAGCTTGGTTGGCCGGGACAGGAAATACGAGCAGTACTTC. Protein product: CASSLVGRDRKYEQYF.

This chain connects TRBV9 to TRBJ2-3, with TRBD2 as a possible D gene (5 bases). The V end was cut by 3 bases, the J end by 3 bases, with 14 bases between. Germline values: CDR1 SGDLS, CDR2 YYNGEE. There are 15 residues in the CDR3. CDR3 amino acids: CASSGPGRHTDTQYF. The CDR3 bases are TGTGCCAGCAGCGGTCCGGGAAGACATACAGATACGCAGTATTTT.

The chain has TRBV18 and TRBJ2-5; D is unresolved. Per the germline V gene, CDR1 is KGHSH and CDR2 is LQKENI. V was cut by 6 bases and J by 2 bases, with 13 bases left in between. The CDR3 loop spans 14 amino acids. The CDR3 loop is CASSPTAVQETQYF. CDR3 bases: TGTGCCAGCTCTCCCACGGCAGTTCAAGAGACCCAGTACTTC. Combining the CDR3 with reference TRBV18 and TRBJ2-5 gives the whole variable domain NAGVMQNPRHLVRRRGQEARLRCSPMKGHSHVYWYRQLPEEGLKFMVYLQKENIIDESGMPKERFSAEFPKEGPSILRIQQVVRGDSAAYFCASSPTAVQETQYFGPGTRLLVL.

This chain joins TRBV29-1 and TRBJ2-3; D gene unclear. The V and J ends lost 7 bases and 6 bases respectively, with 17 bases between them. The CDR3 contains 13 residues. Germline values: CDR1 SQVTM, CDR2 ANQGSEA. The CDR3 region has the DNA TGCAGCGCCTCAAGGGTTAGTGGCGATACGCAGTATTTT. It yields the protein CSASRVSGDTQYF.

About this clone itself: This sample includes further DNA sequences coding for the same CDR3. The chain is built from TRBV30 and TRBJ1-1; perhaps TRBD1 as D (6 bases). Germline V gene data show CDR1 as GTSNPN and CDR2 as SVGIG (reference sequence). Trimming removed 0 bases from V and 3 bases from J, with 8 bases in between. This CDR3 region has 13 residues. The CDR3: CAWSVGQYTEAFF. The CDR3 nucleotides are TGTGCCTGGAGTGTAGGACAGTACACTGAAGCTTTCTTT.

This clone was detected only once. This chain uses TRBV14 with TRBJ1-1; perhaps TRBD1 as D (5 bases). CDR3 length: 15 residues. Germline V CDR1 and CDR2: SGHDN, FVKESK. The V end lost 4 bases, the J end lost 6 bases, and 18 bases lay between the germline ends. CDR3: CASSPNIWGGAEAFF. CDR3 in DNA: TGTGCCAGCAGCCCTAATATCTGGGGAGGGGCTGAAGCTTTCTTT.

The V and J genes are TRBV19 and TRBJ2-3; D is tentatively TRBD1 or TRBD2 (5 bases each). CDR1 LNHDA and CDR2 SQIVND come from the germline V gene (reference sequence). The V gene lost 3 bases and the J gene lost 4 bases, with 11 bases spanning the gap. This CDR3 is 14 amino acids long. The CDR3 sequence is CASSMGDSPDTQYF. CDR3 sequence (DNA): TGTGCCAGTAGTATGGGGGATTCCCCAGATACGCAGTATTTT. Full variable domain (remainder filled in from reference TRBV19 and TRBJ2-3): DGGITQSPKYLFRKEGQNVTLSCEQNLNHDAMYWYRQDPGQGLRLIYYSQIVNDFQKGDIAEGYSVSREKKESFPLTVTSAQKNPTAFYLCASSMGDSPDTQYFGPGTRLTVL.

The chain combines TRBV9 with TRBJ1-3; D not certain. There are 16 residues in the CDR3. Germline V gene sequence: CDR1 SGDLS, CDR2 YYNGEE. Trimming stripped 4 bases from V and 0 bases from J, with 14 bases between. The CDR3 is CASSPDGRLSGNTIYF. CDR3 nucleotides: TGTGCCAGCAGCCCGGACGGACGACTCTCTGGAAACACCATATATTTT. Full variable domain (missing parts from reference TRBV9 and TRBJ1-3): DSGVTQTPKHLITATGQRVTLRCSPRSGDLSVYWYQQSLDQGLQFLIQYYNGEERAKGNILERFSAQQFPDLHSELNLSSLELGDSALYFCASSPDGRLSGNTIYFGEGSWLTVV.

The chain couples TRBV7-2 to TRBJ1-2, with 12 bases identical to TRBD1. Trimming took 5 bases from V and 0 from J; bases not matched to a gene: 7. The CDR3 is 17 amino acids. CDR1 SGHTA and CDR2 FQGNSA come from the germline V gene. In DNA form, the CDR3 reads TGTGCCAGCAGCAGGGGGACAGGGGGCGCGTCTAACTATGGCTACACCTTC. This translates into CASSRGTGGASNYGYTF. The whole variable domain, remainder taken from reference TRBV7-2 and TRBJ1-2, is GAGVSQSPSNKVTEKGKDVELRCDPISGHTALYWYRQSLGQGLEFLIYFQGNSAPDKSGLPSDRFSAERTGGSVSTLTIQRTQQEDSAVYLCASSRGTGGASNYGYTFGSGTRLTVV.

This clone was recorded once. This chain uses TRBV5-1 with TRBJ2-7; 8 bases match TRBD1. V dropped 4 bases and J dropped 6; count of bases not matched to a gene: 9. CDR1 is SGHRS, CDR2 YFSETQ, per germline. The CDR3 has 14 residues. DNA of the CDR3: TGCGCCAGCAGCGTCGGACAGGGAATGAGCGAGCAGTACTTC. Translated: CASSVGQGMSEQYF.

V gene TRBV19 combines with J gene TRBJ2-5; D remains ambiguous. This CDR3 contains 12 residues. Germline-derived CDR1 and CDR2 are LNHDA and SQIVND (reference sequence). V lost 5 bases, J lost 4 bases, and 8 bases lay in between. CDR3 residues: CASSPSSETQYF. The CDR3 DNA reads as TGTGCCAGTAGTCCGTCCTCAGAGACCCAGTACTTC.

The gene calls are TRBV7-2 and TRBJ2-1; D uncertain. The CDR3 is 11 residues long. Trimming stripped 5 bases from V and 4 bases from J, with 3 bases between. In germline, CDR1 is SGHTA, CDR2 FQGNSA. The chain's CDR3 is CASSEYNEQFF. DNA for the CDR3: TGTGCCAGCAGCGAATACAATGAGCAGTTCTTC. Variable domain in full (rest from reference TRBV7-2 and TRBJ2-1): GAGVSQSPSNKVTEKGKDVELRCDPISGHTALYWYRQSLGQGLEFLIYFQGNSAPDKSGLPSDRFSAERTGGSVSTLTIQRTQQEDSAVYLCASSEYNEQFFGPGTRLTVL.

Regarding this clone: The same CDR3 can be traced to other DNA sequences in this sample. This chain links TRBV19 with TRBJ2-3, with TRBD2 matching 8 bases. This CDR3 has 16 residues. The V and J ends lost 3 bases and 3 bases, in that order; junction bases with no gene match: 8. Germline V lookup: CDR1 LNHDA, CDR2 SQIVND (reference sequence). CDR3 sequence: CASSILAGGLTDTQYF. In DNA, the CDR3 is TGTGCCAGTAGTATTTTGGCGGGAGGATTGACAGATACGCAGTATTTT.

The J gene is TRBJ1-1, the V gene TRBV7-8; 7 bases map to TRBD1. The CDR3 length is 14 residues. Trimming removed 0 bases from V and 5 bases from J; junction bases left unmatched: 3. The germline V gene encodes CDR1 SGHVS and CDR2 FQNEAQ. Here the CDR3 reads CASSLAWTGTEAFF. DNA for the CDR3: TGTGCCAGCAGCTTAGCCTGGACAGGAACTGAAGCTTTCTTT.

The chain carries TRBV15 and TRBJ2-5; 8 bases match TRBD1. Germline assignment: CDR1 LNHNV and CDR2 YYDKDF (reference sequence). The ends lost 0 bases at V and 9 bases at J; junction bases unmatched: 6. The CDR3 covers 14 residues. CDR3 sequence: CATSRDRQGRSQYF. The CDR3 bases are TGTGCCACCAGCAGAGATAGACAGGGGCGATCCCAGTACTTC.

The chain links TRBV11-2 to TRBJ2-7; 8 nucleotides line up with TRBD1. This CDR3 comprises 15 residues. V trimming: 0 bases; J trimming: 2 bases; junction bases outside the gene matches: 3. CDR1 and CDR2 (germline): SGHAT, FQNNGV. The CDR3 nucleotides read TGTGCCAGCAGCTTAGATCTCAGGGGGCCCTACGAGCAGTACTTC. Its protein is CASSLDLRGPYEQYF.

This rearrangement joins TRBV7-9 to TRBJ1-3, with D uncertain. CDR1 is SEHNR and CDR2 is FQNEAQ in the germline V gene (reference sequence). The CDR3 length is 13 residues. The V gene lost 3 bases and the J gene lost 7 bases, with 10 bases spanning the gap. The CDR3 region has the DNA TGTGCCAGCAGCTTCTTTCAGATGAACACCATATATTTT. Its translation: CASSFFQMNTIYF.

V and J are TRBV18 and TRBJ2-7; 9 positions match TRBD1. Germline CDR1 reads KGHSH; CDR2 reads LQKENI. V shed 5 bases, J shed 4 bases, and the junction held 3 bases outside the gene matches. This CDR3 is 13 amino acids long. The CDR3 DNA sequence: TGTGCCAGCTCAGGTGGACAGGGGTACGAGCAGTACTTC. Amino acids: CASSGGQGYEQYF.

The chain recombines TRBV7-3 with TRBJ2-2, with a tentative D call TRBD1 (5 bases). The V and J ends lost 1 base and 7 bases respectively, with 16 bases between them. This CDR3 is 16 amino acids long. CDR1 is SGHTA and CDR2 is FQGTGA in the germline V gene. The CDR3 reads CASSLNIAGLGGELFF. The CDR3 region has the DNA TGTGCCAGCAGCTTAAATATCGCAGGGTTAGGCGGGGAGCTGTTTTTT.

Only a few counts were recorded for this clone. The chain has TRBV29-1 and TRBJ1-2; no reliable D call. CDR3 length: 11 amino acids. V lost 4 bases and J lost 5, with 8 bases in between. The germline CDR1 and CDR2 sequences are SQVTM and ANQGSEA. The CDR3 loop reads CSVGGQYGYTF. DNA for the CDR3: TGCAGCGTTGGAGGCCAGTATGGCTACACCTTC.

This clone has just a few counts. The genes are TRBV28 and TRBJ1-5; D unresolved. V was clipped by 0 bases and J by 4 bases, with 13 bases between them. CDR1 and CDR2 (germline): MDHEN, SYDVKM. The CDR3 is 16 amino acids. The CDR3 reads CASSLWRAGGNQPQHF. The CDR3 DNA sequence: TGTGCCAGCAGTTTATGGAGGGCCGGAGGTAATCAGCCCCAGCATTTT.

The genes are TRBV7-9 and TRBJ1-3; 9 nucleotides match TRBD1. With 4 bases clipped from V and 0 bases from J, the junction kept 7 bases outside the gene matches. CDR3 length: 17 residues. From germline, CDR1 is SEHNR and CDR2 FQNEAQ (reference sequence). This CDR3 reads CASSSGTGHSSGNTIYF. The CDR3, as DNA: TGTGCCAGCAGCTCCGGGACAGGGCACAGCTCTGGAAACACCATATATTTT.

The chain carries TRBV6-1 and TRBJ1-5; 9 nucleotides align to TRBD1. The CDR3 is 15 residues long. CDR1 is MNHNS, CDR2 SASEGT, per germline. With 8 bases clipped from V and 2 bases from J, the junction kept 7 bases outside the gene matches. The CDR3 loop reads CASSSGQGGNQPQHF. Here the CDR3 DNA reads TGTGCCAGCTCCTCGGGACAGGGTGGCAATCAGCCCCAGCATTTT.

V usage is TRBV7-6 and J usage is TRBJ2-2; 7 nucleotides align to TRBD1. The CDR3 covers 16 residues. CDR1 SGHVS and CDR2 FNYEAQ come from the germline V gene. Germline trimming cut 4 bases from V and 7 bases from J; bases unmatched to any gene: 12. The CDR3 here is CASSSVVQGYHGELFF. CDR3 in DNA: TGTGCCAGCAGCTCAGTCGTACAGGGGTATCACGGGGAGCTGTTTTTT.

This chain links TRBV6-1 with TRBJ1-2, with 7 nucleotides matching TRBD1. This CDR3 is built from 15 residues. Germline V gives CDR1 MNHNS, CDR2 SASEGT. V lost 5 bases and J lost 8; bases outside the gene matches: 14. CDR3 protein: CASSPQGEGANGYTF. The CDR3 region has the DNA TGTGCCAGCAGTCCCCAGGGGGAGGGGGCGAACGGCTACACCTTC.

The chain joins TRBV27 to TRBJ2-3; no reliable D call. This CDR3 contains 13 residues. Trimming cost V 4 bases and J 6 bases, with 11 bases left between them. CDR1 is MNHEY, CDR2 SMNVEV, per germline (reference sequence). In DNA form, the CDR3 reads TGTGCCAGCAGTTCGTACAGCTCGGATACGCAGTATTTT. Protein: CASSSYSSDTQYF.